Presented here are 14 T cell receptor beta chains from one specimen sequenced in a study of blood T cell repertoires in COVID-19. Produced via immunoSEQ multiplex PCR; TCRdb's table is partial and in-frame only. The table shows 130,000 or so clones, with roughly two thirds occurring only once. The sequenced material came from peripheral blood. The origin of the receptors is a woman aged 70-85 years with acute or convalescent COVID-19.

The gene calls are TRBV29-1 and TRBJ2-3, with 14 bases lining up with TRBD2. The germline V gene encodes CDR1 SQVTM and CDR2 ANQGSEA. This CDR3 has 16 residues. With 6 bases clipped from V and 0 bases from J, the junction kept 5 bases outside the gene matches. For the CDR3, the DNA is TGCAGCGTGGATGGGACTAGCGGGAGCAGCACAGATACGCAGTATTTT. It translates to CSVDGTSGSSTDTQYF.

This chain connects TRBV4-3 to TRBJ2-7, with TRBD2 as a possible D gene (6 bases). Germline V lookup: CDR1 LGHNA, CDR2 YSLEER. The CDR3 is 14 residues long. The V gene lost 3 bases and the J gene lost 3 bases, with 12 bases spanning the gap. CDR3 loop: CASSQGGLSYEQYF. In DNA, the CDR3 is TGCGCCAGCAGCCAGGGAGGTCTGAGCTACGAGCAGTACTTC.

V usage is TRBV18 and J usage is TRBJ2-7; D is possibly TRBD1 (6 bases). V lost 3 bases and J lost 2, with 11 bases in between. Germline V gives CDR1 KGHSH, CDR2 LQKENI. The CDR3 is 14 residues long. Here the CDR3 reads CASSPRDIPYEQYF. The CDR3 DNA reads TGTGCCAGCTCACCCCGGGACATTCCCTACGAGCAGTACTTC.

The chain has TRBV6-1 and TRBJ2-3, with 12 bases aligning to TRBD2. The CDR3 covers 18 residues. CDR1 is MNHNS, CDR2 SASEGT, per germline. Unmatched junction bases numbered 11, after V lost 2 bases and J lost 5 bases. The CDR3, as DNA: TGTGCCAGCAGTGAATTCAGTGGGACTAGCGGGTGGGGAGATACGCAGTATTTT. It translates to CASSEFSGTSGWGDTQYF.

As for this clone: The junction shows a germline mismatch at one end, possibly a read error. This chain links TRBV3-1 (or the pseudogene TRBV3-2) with TRBJ2-3; TRBD2 agrees at 7 bases. The CDR3 sequence is 14 residues long. The germline V gene encodes CDR1 LGHDT and CDR2 YNNKEL (reference sequence). Written as DNA, the CDR3 is TGTGCCAGCAGACAAGCGGCTAGCGGAGATACGCAGTATTTT. Translation gives CASRQAASGDTQYF.

In its sample, this clone was seen a few times. The V and J genes are TRBV5-1 and TRBJ1-6; no definite D call. Trimming left V 4 bases short and J 9 bases short, with 14 bases between. Per the germline V gene, CDR1 is SGHRS and CDR2 is YFSETQ. This CDR3 has 14 amino acids. The DNA for the CDR3 is TGCGCCAGCAGCCCCTCTTTTGCGCGTTCACCCCTCCACTTT. Translating it yields CASSPSFARSPLHF.

The chain is built from TRBV6-5 and TRBJ2-3, with D maybe TRBD2 (6 bases). CDR1 and CDR2 (germline): MNHEY, SVGAGI. The CDR3 has 16 residues. V shed 0 bases and J shed 1 base, with 11 bases lying between them. The CDR3 region has the DNA TGTGCCAGCAGTTACTCTAGCGGCTCACGCACAGATACGCAGTATTTT. It codes for CASSYSSGSRTDTQYF.

This clone was counted once. V usage is TRBV19 and J usage is TRBJ1-6; TRBD1 matches at 9 bases. The CDR3 consists of 16 residues. The V gene's germline CDR1 is LNHDA and CDR2 SQIVND (reference sequence). Losses at the gene ends were 4 bases for V and 7 bases for J; bases not matched to a gene: 8. CDR3 nucleotide sequence: TGTGCCAGTAGTACTAACGACAGGGGGTGGAATTCACCCCTCCACTTT. Translating gives CASSTNDRGWNSPLHF.

This clone was counted once. This chain joins TRBV24-1 and TRBJ2-2; 8 bases line up with TRBD1. V was pared by 1 base and J by 3 bases, with 15 bases of the junction left unmatched. CDR3 length: 20 amino acids. Germline V lookup: CDR1 KGHDR, CDR2 SFDVKD. The CDR3 DNA follows: TGTGCCACCAGTGATTTACGACAGGGGATGGGTGTTTTGCACACCGGGGAGCTGTTTTTT. This translates into CATSDLRQGMGVLHTGELFF.

Only one count was recorded for this clone. This chain uses TRBV28 with TRBJ1-3; TRBD1 aligns across 8 bases. The CDR3 runs to 14 residues. CDR1 and CDR2 (germline): MDHEN, SYDVKM. The ends lost 4 bases at V and 8 bases at J; junction bases unmatched: 7. CDR3 residues: CASSSPGQGDTIYF. CDR3 nucleotide sequence: TGTGCCAGCAGTTCGCCTGGACAGGGAGACACCATATATTTT.

The chain combines TRBV7-9 with TRBJ2-3, with 8 positions matching TRBD1. With V trimmed by 5 bases and J by 2 bases, 9 bases remained unmatched. This CDR3 has 16 residues. The germline V gene has CDR1 SEHNR and CDR2 FQNEAQ (reference sequence). CDR3 sequence: CASSPRDRRDTDTQYF. CDR3 nucleotide sequence: TGTGCCAGCAGCCCCCGGGACAGGAGGGACACAGATACGCAGTATTTT.

This rearrangement joins TRBV18 to TRBJ1-5; D may be TRBD1 (6 bases). Germline assignment: CDR1 KGHSH and CDR2 LQKENI. Trimming shortened V by 1 base and J by 5 bases, and 9 bases separated the two germline ends. The CDR3 loop spans 14 amino acids. The CDR3 protein is CASSPRGPDQPQHF. The DNA of the CDR3 is TGTGCCAGCTCACCACGGGGGCCGGATCAGCCCCAGCATTTT. The variable domain in full, completed from reference TRBV18 and TRBJ1-5, reads NAGVMQNPRHLVRRRGQEARLRCSPMKGHSHVYWYRQLPEEGLKFMVYLQKENIIDESGMPKERFSAEFPKEGPSILRIQQVVRGDSAAYFCASSPRGPDQPQHFGDGTRLSIL.

A word on this clone: Other DNA sequences in the sample encode the same CDR3. CDR3 protein: CASSIGAGNYGYTF. CDR3 DNA sequence: TGTGCCAGTAGTATAGGAGCCGGGAACTATGGCTACACCTTC. This chain joins TRBV19 and TRBJ1-2; D call uncertain. The V end was cut by 1 base, the J end by 2 bases, with 8 bases between. The germline V gene encodes CDR1 LNHDA and CDR2 SQIVND (reference sequence). This CDR3 spans 14 amino acids.

This clone was detected only once. The chain carries TRBV5-1 and TRBJ1-1, with 9 bases fitting TRBD1. CDR1 and CDR2 (germline): SGHRS, YFSETQ. J was trimmed by 4 bases and V by 6 bases; bases with no gene match: 10. The CDR3 consists of 15 residues. The CDR3 DNA follows: TGCGCCAGCACGGCCGGGGGGACAGGGTTCACTGAAGCTTTCTTT. It encodes CASTAGGTGFTEAFF.